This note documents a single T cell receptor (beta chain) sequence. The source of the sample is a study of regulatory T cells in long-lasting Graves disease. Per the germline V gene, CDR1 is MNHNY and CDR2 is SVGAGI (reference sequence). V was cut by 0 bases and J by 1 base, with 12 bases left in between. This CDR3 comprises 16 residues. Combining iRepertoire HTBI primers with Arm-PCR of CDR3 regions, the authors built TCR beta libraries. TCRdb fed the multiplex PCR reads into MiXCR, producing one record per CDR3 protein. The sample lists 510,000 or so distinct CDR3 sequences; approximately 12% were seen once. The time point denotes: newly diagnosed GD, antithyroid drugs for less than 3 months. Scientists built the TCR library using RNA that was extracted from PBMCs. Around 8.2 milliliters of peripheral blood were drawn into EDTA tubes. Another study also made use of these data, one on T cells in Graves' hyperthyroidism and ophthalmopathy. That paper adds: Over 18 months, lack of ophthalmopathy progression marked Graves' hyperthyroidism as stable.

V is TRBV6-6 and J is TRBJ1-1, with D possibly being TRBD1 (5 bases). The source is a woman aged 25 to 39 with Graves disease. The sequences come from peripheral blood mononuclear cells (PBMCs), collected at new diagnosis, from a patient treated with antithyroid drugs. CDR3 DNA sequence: TGTGCCAGCAGTTACTCGAGGGGCGGCAAGAACACTGAAGCTTTCTTT. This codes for CASSYSRGGKNTEAFF.